Listed below are T cell receptor beta chains from one sample, sequenced in a study of OX40 agonist ivuxolimab in advanced cancers. Sequencing was performed with immunoSEQ multiplex PCR; in TCRdb, only in-frame clones are kept and a portion is missing. Of about 110,000 clones detected, roughly 87% appear once; the ten largest clones hold less than 0.35%. Sequenced here: CD4+ or CD8+ T cells sorted from blood, sampled in a trial of the OX40 agonist ivuxolimab. The receptors come from an adult with an advanced solid tumor such as melanoma, head and neck, liver or kidney cancer. The CDR3 runs from the conserved cysteine through the conserved F or W. The order of the fields is CDR3 protein, CDR3 DNA, D gene, clone size, J gene, V gene. The D gene is left open where the match is weak. Not all rows give a size; the values are once, few, many and, for expanded clones, a class.

CASSSANTQYF TGTGCCAGCAGTAGTGCCAATACGCAGTATTTT - - TRBJ2-3 TRBV25-1
CASKDSSNYGYTF TGTGCCAGTAAGGACAGCTCTAACTATGGCTACACCTTC - few TRBJ1-2 TRBV19
CASSFSPQETQYF TGTGCCAGCAGCTTTTCCCCACAAGAGACCCAGTACTTC - - TRBJ2-5 TRBV7-3
CASSLGTDQETQYF TGCGCCAGCAGCTTGGGGACGGACCAAGAGACCCAGTACTTC - - TRBJ2-5 TRBV5-1
CASTRQAGGSYNEQFF TGTGCCAGCACCCGTCAGGCGGGAGGGTCCTACAATGAGCAGTTCTTC TRBD2 - TRBJ2-1 TRBV9
CASSLGRGREQFF TGTGCCAGCAGCCTAGGACGGGGGAGGGAGCAGTTCTTC - - TRBJ2-1 TRBV11-3
CACTWVPGARTEAFF TGTGCCTGTACTTGGGTCCCGGGGGCGAGGACTGAAGCTTTCTTT - - TRBJ1-1 TRBV30
CASSHGRVGTGELFF TGTGCCAGCAGCCACGGAAGGGTGGGGACCGGGGAGCTGTTTTTT - - TRBJ2-2 TRBV7-3
CASSLPRTGVSFNQPQHF TGTGCCAGCAGTTTACCCCGGACAGGGGTGAGTTTTAATCAGCCCCAGCATTTT TRBD1 - TRBJ1-5 TRBV28
CASSLQENQPQHF TGTGCCAGCAGCTTACAGGAAAATCAGCCCCAGCATTTT - - TRBJ1-5 TRBV6-1
CASSLDSQLNTEAFF TGTGCCAGCAGCTTGGACAGTCAGTTGAACACTGAAGCTTTCTTT - - TRBJ1-1 TRBV5-4
CASSWDSYGYTF TGTGCCAGCAGCTGGGACAGCTATGGCTACACCTTC TRBD1 few TRBJ1-2 TRBV6-1
CASSSGLAGGSKFF TGTGCCAGCAGCTCGGGACTAGCGGGAGGGTCGAAGTTCTTC TRBD2 - TRBJ2-1 TRBV7-3
CASRTGIYGYTF TGTGCCAGCAGGACAGGGATCTATGGCTACACCTTC TRBD1 - TRBJ1-2 TRBV6-6
CATGAAGSGNTIYF TGTGCCACCGGGGCCGCAGGGTCCGGAAACACCATATATTTT - - TRBJ1-3 TRBV6-5
CASTTGTGGPVSEAFF TGTGCCAGCACCACAGGGACAGGGGGCCCTGTGTCTGAAGCTTTCTTT TRBD1 - TRBJ1-1 TRBV6-6
CASSRGQGISTDTQYF TGTGCCAGCTCACGGGGACAGGGGATTAGCACAGATACGCAGTATTTT TRBD1 - TRBJ2-3 TRBV18
CASSLFYRGHEQFF TGTGCCAGCAGCTTATTTTACAGGGGGCATGAGCAGTTCTTC TRBD1 - TRBJ2-1 TRBV7-6
CASGGYTF TGTGCCAGCGGCGGCTACACCTTC - - TRBJ1-2 TRBV28